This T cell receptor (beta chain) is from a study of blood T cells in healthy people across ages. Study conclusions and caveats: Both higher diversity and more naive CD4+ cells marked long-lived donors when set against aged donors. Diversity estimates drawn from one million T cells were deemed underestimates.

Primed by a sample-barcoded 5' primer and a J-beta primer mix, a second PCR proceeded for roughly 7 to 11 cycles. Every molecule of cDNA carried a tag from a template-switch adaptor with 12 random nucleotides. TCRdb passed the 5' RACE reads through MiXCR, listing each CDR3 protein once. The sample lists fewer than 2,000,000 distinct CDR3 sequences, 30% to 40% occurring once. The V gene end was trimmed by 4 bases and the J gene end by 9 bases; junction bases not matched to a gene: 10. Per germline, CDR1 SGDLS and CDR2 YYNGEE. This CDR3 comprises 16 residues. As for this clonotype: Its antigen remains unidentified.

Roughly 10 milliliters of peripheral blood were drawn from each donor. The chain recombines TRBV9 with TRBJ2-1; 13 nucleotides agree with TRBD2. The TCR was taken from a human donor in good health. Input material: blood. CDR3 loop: CASSPRTSGGTGEQFF. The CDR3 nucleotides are TGTGCCAGCAGCCCCCGGACTAGCGGGGGAACTGGTGAGCAGTTCTTC.